This entry describes one T cell receptor beta chain. The antigen is undetermined. The sample belongs to a study of monozygotic twins with inflammatory bowel disease. CDR1 and CDR2 (germline): SGHTA, FQGNSA. CDR3 length equals 15 residues. General study results and limits: Concordance status among twins (concordant versus discordant) showed no link to repertoire similarity, possibly from limited power.

cDNA synthesis was performed in eight separate reactions for each sample. TCRdb derives one entry per CDR3 protein from the 5' RACE reads, leaving out DNA. The sample table sets out approximately 45,000 distinct CDR3 sequences. The V call is TRBV7-2, the J call TRBJ2-1; TCRdb indicates TRBD2, and absent DNA this call remains unverified. Input material: blood. The TCR sequence derives from a human donor with ulcerative colitis or Crohn's disease, or a healthy co-twin of an affected twin (not recorded which). CDR3 sequence: CASNRGGGAYNEQFF. Full variable domain (missing parts from reference TRBV7-2 and TRBJ2-1): GAGVSQSPSNKVTEKGKDVELRCDPISGHTALYWYRQSLGQGLEFLIYFQGNSAPDKSGLPSDRFSAERTGGSVSTLTIQRTQQEDSAVYLCASNRGGGAYNEQFFGPGTRLTVL.